Each of the 12 T cell receptor beta chains below was sequenced from the same sample in a study of OX40 agonist ivuxolimab in advanced cancers. The assay was immunoSEQ multiplex PCR, and TCRdb's table has in-frame clones only and misses some. Here the sample spans fewer than 70,000 clones, roughly nine tenths being singletons. The source was CD4+ or CD8+ T cells sorted from blood, collected in a trial of the OX40 agonist ivuxolimab. Source of these receptors: an adult with an advanced solid tumor such as melanoma, head and neck, liver or kidney cancer.

The gene calls are TRBV11-3 and TRBJ2-5, with a possible D match to TRBD2 (6 bases). The CDR3 totals 13 residues. Looked up from germline, CDR1 is SGHNT and CDR2 is YENEEA. The ends were cut back, 5 bases at V and 5 bases at J, with 12 bases in the middle. CDR3 coding DNA: TGTGCCAGCAGCCCCGGGACTTCGGAGACCCAGTACTTC. Its translation is CASSPGTSETQYF.

A remark on this clone: The junction departs from the called germline gene at one end, perhaps through a read error. The rearrangement links TRBV10-3 to TRBJ2-7; 8 nucleotides match TRBD1. This CDR3 has 15 residues. Germline CDR1 and CDR2: ENHRY and SYGVKD. The CDR3: CASSYSTGAYYEQYF. CDR3 sequence (DNA): TGTGCCAGCAGTTACTCGACAGGGGCTTACTACGAGCAGTACTTC.

In this sample, this clone turned up once. The V gene is TRBV5-1, the J gene TRBJ2-1; 8 nucleotides match TRBD2. The V gene's germline CDR1 is SGHRS and CDR2 YFSETQ. This CDR3 is built from 18 residues. J lost 6 bases, V lost 0 bases, and 14 bases had no gene match. The CDR3 bases are TGCGCCAGCAGCTTGGAGGCCCCGGGGGGGGGAGTTGGCAATGAGCAGTTCTTC. Encoded protein: CASSLEAPGGGVGNEQFF.

The chain links TRBV21-1 to TRBJ2-7. TRBV21-1 is classified as a pseudogene. This CDR3 comprises 14 residues. The CDR3, as DNA: TGTGCCAGCAGCAAAGTCGACTCCAAGGGCGAGCAGTACTTC. Protein: CASSKVDSKGEQYF.

The V call is TRBV7-2, the J call TRBJ1-6, with D unresolved. Germline-derived CDR1 and CDR2 are SGHTA and FQGNSA. V lost 5 bases and J lost 8, with 13 bases in between. This CDR3 spans 14 amino acids. CDR3 region: CASSLAGQDSPLHF. In nucleotides, the CDR3 is TGTGCCAGCAGCCTGGCGGGCCAGGATTCACCCCTCCACTTT.

The genes are TRBV19 and TRBJ2-7; the match to TRBD1 covers 11 bases. This CDR3 comprises 16 residues. Trimming at V came to 7 bases and at J to 5 bases, leaving 13 bases not matched to a gene. Germline V gene data show CDR1 as LNHDA and CDR2 as SQIVND (reference sequence). The CDR3 DNA follows: TGTGCCAGTACTTCAATGGACAGGGGGCGGTACCACGAGCAGTACTTC. This encodes CASTSMDRGRYHEQYF.

J is TRBJ1-4 and V is TRBV11-2; TRBD1 matches at 9 bases. The germline CDR1 and CDR2 sequences are SGHAT and FQNNGV. This CDR3 has 14 amino acids. J lost 4 bases, V lost 3 bases, and 0 bases had no gene match. The chain's CDR3 is CASSLDRGNEKLFF. The CDR3 nucleotides are TGTGCCAGCAGCTTGGACAGGGGTAATGAAAAACTGTTTTTT.

The rearrangement links TRBV7-2 to TRBJ2-5, with a weak D call TRBD2 (5 bases). Deletions cut 4 bases from V and 4 bases from J, with 10 bases between. Germline V gene sequence: CDR1 SGHTA, CDR2 FQGNSA. The CDR3 loop spans 13 amino acids. In DNA form, the CDR3 reads TGTGCCAGCAGCTGGGAGAGGGTAGAGACCCAGTACTTC. It specifies CASSWERVETQYF. The whole variable domain, remainder taken from reference TRBV7-2 and TRBJ2-5, is GAGVSQSPSNKVTEKGKDVELRCDPISGHTALYWYRQSLGQGLEFLIYFQGNSAPDKSGLPSDRFSAERTGGSVSTLTIQRTQQEDSAVYLCASSWERVETQYFGPGTRLLVL.

The V gene is TRBV7-2, the J gene TRBJ2-1, with TRBD1 matching 8 bases. Germline loops: CDR1 SGHTA, CDR2 FQGNSA. The CDR3 contains 13 residues. V trimming: 4 bases; J trimming: 7 bases; junction bases outside the gene matches: 3. The DNA for the CDR3 is TGTGCCAGCAGCTCTCGGACAGGGAATGAGCAGTTCTTC. This gives the protein CASSSRTGNEQFF. Drawing the rest from reference TRBV7-2 and TRBJ2-1, the complete variable domain is GAGVSQSPSNKVTEKGKDVELRCDPISGHTALYWYRQSLGQGLEFLIYFQGNSAPDKSGLPSDRFSAERTGGSVSTLTIQRTQQEDSAVYLCASSSRTGNEQFFGPGTRLTVL.

This chain uses TRBV11-3 with TRBJ2-1; TRBD2 might be the D (5 bases). The germline gives CDR1 SGHNT, CDR2 YENEEA. The V end lost 4 bases, the J end lost 6 bases, and 16 bases lay between the germline ends. The CDR3 is 15 residues long. CDR3 region: CASSWNSGGPNEQFF. In DNA, the CDR3 is TGTGCCAGCAGCTGGAACAGCGGAGGACCCAATGAGCAGTTCTTC.

The rearrangement links TRBV6-5 to TRBJ2-1; TRBD1 or TRBD2 may be the D gene (5 bases each). The germline V and J ends were trimmed by 2 bases and 6 bases, with 14 bases remaining between them. This CDR3 has 15 amino acids. Germline lookup yields CDR1 MNHEY and CDR2 SVGAGI. This CDR3 reads CASSYTGVGSNEQFF. The CDR3 DNA reads TGTGCCAGCAGTTACACAGGAGTAGGGAGCAATGAGCAGTTCTTC.

The chain combines TRBV7-2 with TRBJ2-1; D gene uncertain. V was pared by 0 bases and J by 2 bases, with 11 bases between. The CDR3 consists of 16 residues. Germline assignment: CDR1 SGHTA and CDR2 FQGNSA. The CDR3, as DNA: TGTGCCAGCAGCTTAGCGGGCGCACCAGCCTACAATGAGCAGTTCTTC. Its protein is CASSLAGAPAYNEQFF.